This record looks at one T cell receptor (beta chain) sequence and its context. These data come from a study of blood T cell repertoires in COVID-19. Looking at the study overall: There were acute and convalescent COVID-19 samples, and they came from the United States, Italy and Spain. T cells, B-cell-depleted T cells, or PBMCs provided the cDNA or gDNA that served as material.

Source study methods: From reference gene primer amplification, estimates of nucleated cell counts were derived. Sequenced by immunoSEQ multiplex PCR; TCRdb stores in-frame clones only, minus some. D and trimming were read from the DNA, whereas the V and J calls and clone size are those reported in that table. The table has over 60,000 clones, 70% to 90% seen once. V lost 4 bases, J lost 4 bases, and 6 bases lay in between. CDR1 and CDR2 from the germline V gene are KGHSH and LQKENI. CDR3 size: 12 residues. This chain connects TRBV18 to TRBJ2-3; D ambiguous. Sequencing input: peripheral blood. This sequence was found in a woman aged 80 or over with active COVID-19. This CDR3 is CASSLYSDTQYF. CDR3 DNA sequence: TGTGCCAGCTCACTATACTCAGATACGCAGTATTTT.